Described below is a single TCR beta chain sequence and its context. Its matching antigen is unknown. The table came from immunoSEQ multiplex PCR; TCRdb's copy has only in-frame clones and leaves some out. The sample gives tens of thousands of clones, approximately 96% of which show up once; less than 0.8% is in the top ten. V dropped 3 bases and J dropped 7; count of bases not matched to a gene: 0. This CDR3 contains 13 residues. Germline V lookup: CDR1 MNHEY, CDR2 SMNVEV (reference sequence). The data were obtained in a study of circulating and synovial CD4+ cells in juvenile arthritis. Overall study results and limits: Overlap with synovium rose as more T cells were sequenced.

This TCR derives from a human donor with juvenile idiopathic arthritis. The sequenced sample was CD4+ T cells from blood. This chain joins TRBV27 and TRBJ2-7; 13 positions agree with TRBD2. The CDR3 spells CASSLTSGGEQYF. The CDR3 DNA reads TGTGCCAGCAGTTTGACTAGCGGGGGGGAGCAGTACTTC.